The 32 T cell receptor beta chains presented below share a single source sample, sequenced in a study of T-cell reconstitution after alpha-beta-depleted transplantation in children. A TCRbeta library incorporating unique molecular identifiers was prepared. MiXCR was run by TCRdb on the PCR reads, yielding one entry per CDR3 protein. The profile covers some 200,000 distinct CDR3 sequences, with approximately 8% appearing a single time and less than 40% taken by the ten largest. Source: PBMCs, mostly from graft donor cells, taken 360 days after TCRalphabeta/CD19-depleted stem cell transplant. Receptor source: a male patient under 10 years old who had a stem cell transplant for acute myeloid leukemia, so the T cells may come from the graft donor.

This clonotype was observed at least ten times. The genes are TRBV27 and TRBJ2-1, with D perhaps matching TRBD1 (5 bases). Trimming removed 2 bases at V and 8 bases at J, with 10 bases between. The CDR3 extends over 13 amino acids. Germline loops: CDR1 MNHEY, CDR2 SMNVEV (reference sequence). Here the CDR3 DNA reads TGTGCCAGCAGTTTAAGGGTCAGGGATGAGCAGTTCTTC. Translated, it gives CASSLRVRDEQFF.

The V gene is TRBV18, the J gene TRBJ2-5; D gene uncertain. V was trimmed by 3 bases and J by 0 bases, leaving 11 bases between them. The CDR3 loop spans 15 amino acids. Germline V CDR1 and CDR2: KGHSH, LQKENI. The CDR3 region is CASSPFFADQETQYF. The CDR3 DNA sequence: TGTGCCAGCTCACCGTTCTTCGCGGACCAAGAGACCCAGTACTTC.

CDR3 amino acids: CASSLGQGPTEAFF. The DNA of the CDR3 is TGTGCCAGCAGTTTGGGACAGGGACCTACTGAAGCTTTCTTT. The chain recombines TRBV12-3 or TRBV12-4 with TRBJ1-1; 9 nucleotides line up with TRBD1. V was pared by 3 bases and J by 5 bases, with 4 bases of the junction left unmatched. The CDR3 is 14 residues long.

This clonotype was seen ten or more times. The V gene is TRBV14, the J gene TRBJ2-1; D remains ambiguous. CDR1 SGHDN and CDR2 FVKESK come from the germline V gene. This CDR3 has 13 amino acids. Trimming took 0 bases from V and 9 from J, leaving 9 bases between them. CDR3 bases: TGTGCCAGCAGCCAAGATCGAGGCTTTGAGCAGTTCTTC. Amino acid sequence: CASSQDRGFEQFF.

This clonotype occurred many times. A read error may account for a junction end that differs from germline. V usage is TRBV12-3 or TRBV12-4 and J usage is TRBJ1-5, with TRBD1 matching 12 bases. The CDR3 totals 16 residues. The DNA of the CDR3 is TGTGCCAGCACTTTAGGAGGGACAGGGGGCAACCAGCCCCAGCATTTT. Amino acids: CASTLGGTGGNQPQHF.

This clonotype was observed once. The gene calls are TRBV5-4 and TRBJ2-1, with 8 bases fitting TRBD1. V lost 4 bases to trimming and J lost 9 bases; unmatched junction nucleotides: 6. Looked up from germline, CDR1 is SGHNT and CDR2 is YYREEE (reference sequence). The CDR3 length is 13 residues. Here the CDR3 reads CASSGNDRGEQFF. The DNA for the CDR3 is TGTGCCAGCAGCGGGAACGACAGGGGTGAGCAGTTCTTC.

This clonotype has a count of ten or more. This chain uses TRBV6-2 or TRBV6-3 with TRBJ2-5, with 9 bases identical to TRBD1. This CDR3 has 16 residues. Per germline, CDR1 MNHEY and CDR2 SVGEGT. The junction had 8 bases not matched to a gene; V was cut back by 6 bases and J by 0 bases. CDR3 amino acids: CASRNRDRVYQETQYF. The CDR3 nucleotides read TGTGCCAGCAGGAACCGGGACAGGGTGTACCAAGAGACCCAGTACTTC.

This clonotype has more than one count but fewer than ten. V and J are TRBV20-1 and TRBJ2-5; tentative D call: TRBD2 (6 bases). Germline V CDR1 and CDR2: DFQATT, SNEGSKA (reference sequence). Trimming stripped 6 bases from V and 5 bases from J, with 19 bases between. CDR3 length: 14 amino acids. DNA for the CDR3: TGCAGTGCAAGAAACGCAGGGAGGATGGAGACCCAGTACTTC. It is translated as CSARNAGRMETQYF.

The table lists this clonotype with many counts. The chain uses TRBV29-1 and TRBJ2-7; weak D call: TRBD2 (5 bases). The CDR3 has 13 residues. Germline V CDR1 and CDR2: SQVTM, ANQGSEA. The V end was cut by 4 bases, the J end by 2 bases, with 12 bases between. The CDR3 DNA reads TGCAGCGTTGGGGAGCCAATGCCCTACGAGCAGTACTTC. It encodes CSVGEPMPYEQYF.

This clonotype was seen repeatedly, ten times or more. The chain links TRBV10-3 to TRBJ1-5; 7 bases map to TRBD1. V dropped 3 bases and J dropped 7; count of bases not matched to a gene: 6. The V gene's germline CDR1 is ENHRY and CDR2 SYGVKD. The length of the CDR3 is 14 residues. DNA of the CDR3: TGTGCCATCAGTGACCGGGACAGTCGGCAGCCCCAGCATTTT. Amino acids: CAISDRDSRQPQHF.

This clonotype was recorded many times. V and J are TRBV29-1 and TRBJ1-2; D is ambiguous. Germline values: CDR1 SQVTM, CDR2 ANQGSEA. V gave up 2 bases and J gave up 4 bases, with 8 bases separating them. The CDR3 has 12 residues. The CDR3 coding sequence is TGCAGCGTTGAAACATACAGCTATGGCTACACCTTC. It yields the protein CSVETYSYGYTF.

V gene TRBV7-3 combines with J gene TRBJ2-4; no clear D. Germline CDR1 is SGHTA and CDR2 is FQGTGA. V was pared by 1 base and J by 5 bases, with 9 bases between. The CDR3 extends over 14 amino acids. DNA of the CDR3: TGTGCCAGCAGCTTAAGTCAGGTGGAAAACATTCAGTACTTC. Its translation is CASSLSQVENIQYF. Full variable domain (missing parts from reference TRBV7-3 and TRBJ2-4): GAGVSQTPSNKVTEKGKYVELRCDPISGHTALYWYRQSLGQGPEFLIYFQGTGAADDSGLPNDRFFAVRPEGSVSTLKIQRTERGDSAVYLCASSLSQVENIQYFGAGTRLSVL.

This clonotype was found many times. V and J are TRBV7-9 and TRBJ2-1; TRBD2 matches at 9 bases. Germline trimming cut 5 bases from V and 2 bases from J; bases unmatched to any gene: 13. The CDR3 extends over 18 amino acids. The germline V gene has CDR1 SEHNR and CDR2 FQNEAQ (reference sequence). CDR3 coding DNA: TGTGCCAGCAGCCACCGACCCGAGGCTAGCGGGGCCTACAATGAGCAGTTCTTC. It encodes CASSHRPEASGAYNEQFF.

The sample holds many counts of this clonotype. The chain combines TRBV10-3 with TRBJ1-2; maybe TRBD1 (5 bases). Germline CDR1 and CDR2: ENHRY and SYGVKD. The V end was cut by 6 bases, the J end by 4 bases, with 15 bases between. This CDR3 comprises 14 residues. CDR3 loop: CAIRADRWPYGYTF. CDR3 nucleotides: TGTGCCATCAGGGCCGACAGATGGCCCTATGGCTACACCTTC.

This clonotype was found many times. The genes are TRBV5-1 and TRBJ2-1; D unclear. The CDR3 totals 15 residues. Germline CDR1 SGHRS, CDR2 YFSETQ. The CDR3 coding sequence is TGCGCTTCAGCGCGGAGTGGGGTTTCGGCCCATGAGCAGTTCTTC. It yields the protein CASARSGVSAHEQFF.

This clonotype was found many times. The chain joins TRBV12-3 or TRBV12-4 to TRBJ2-5, with 11 positions matching TRBD2. V shed 6 bases and J 3 bases; nucleotides not matched to a gene: 6. The CDR3 is made up of 15 amino acids. The CDR3 nucleotides read TGTGCCAGCAGACTGCTAGCGGGGGGAGAAGAGACCCAGTACTTC. Its translation: CASRLLAGGEETQYF.

The chain carries TRBV5-1 and TRBJ1-2; 11 positions agree with TRBD1. Trimming took 5 bases from V and 4 from J; bases not matched to a gene: 4. The germline V gene has CDR1 SGHRS and CDR2 YFSETQ. The length of the CDR3 is 14 residues. This chain's CDR3 is CASRPGTGGYGYTF. CDR3 nucleotide sequence: TGCGCCAGCAGACCCGGGACAGGGGGCTATGGCTACACCTTC.

This clonotype was observed many times. The V gene is TRBV12-3 or TRBV12-4, the J gene TRBJ2-7; 7 bases align to TRBD1. J gave up 3 bases and V 1 base, and 3 bases lay outside the gene matches. There are 14 residues in the CDR3. CDR3 protein: CASSLGYRGYEQYV. Here the CDR3 DNA reads TGTGCCAGCAGTTTAGGGTACAGGGGCTACGAGCAGTACGTC.

This clonotype was found once. The gene calls are TRBV5-1 and TRBJ2-5; D gene unclear. Germline V gene sequence: CDR1 SGHRS, CDR2 YFSETQ. There are 15 residues in the CDR3. V was cut by 3 bases and J by 3 bases, with 15 bases left in between. CDR3 nucleotides: TGCGCCAGCAGCTCTTCCGGACGAGATAAAGAGACCCAGTACTTC. Amino acids: CASSSSGRDKETQYF.

In this sample, this clonotype turned up many times. The CDR3 here is CASSLAGRSSTDTQYF. The CDR3 DNA sequence: TGCGCCAGCAGCTTGGCCGGCAGGTCTAGCACAGATACGCAGTATTTT. The chain is built from TRBV5-1 and TRBJ2-3; D ambiguous. Germline loops: CDR1 SGHRS, CDR2 YFSETQ. V lost 0 bases, J lost 0 bases, and 11 bases lay in between. The CDR3 consists of 16 residues.

The rearrangement uses TRBV12-3 or TRBV12-4 and TRBJ2-4, with 8 bases that match TRBD1. V gave up 3 bases and J gave up 8 bases; unmatched junction bases: 6. This CDR3 spans 14 amino acids. The CDR3 nucleotides are TGTGCCAGCAGTTTCAGGGGGCGATGGGACATTCAGTACTTC. This sequence encodes CASSFRGRWDIQYF.

CDR3 nucleotides: TGTGCCAGCAGTACTAGGGAATTAACTGAAGCTTTCTTT. Protein product: CASSTRELTEAFF. The chain uses TRBV12-3 or TRBV12-4 and TRBJ1-1, with no clear D. This CDR3 is built from 13 residues. V lost 5 bases to trimming and J lost 5 bases, with 12 bases between them.

The rearrangement joins TRBV27 to TRBJ2-7; 9 positions match TRBD2. The CDR3 length is 13 residues. Losses at the gene ends were 6 bases for V and 4 bases for J; bases not matched to a gene: 4. Per the germline V gene, CDR1 is MNHEY and CDR2 is SMNVEV (reference sequence). The CDR3 region is CASSSGRSYEQYF. The CDR3 nucleotides are TGTGCCAGCAGCAGCGGGAGGAGTTACGAGCAGTACTTC.

At least ten counts were recorded for this clonotype. V is TRBV21-1 and J is TRBJ2-1; TRBD2 was called by the table and not checked on the DNA. TRBV21-1 corresponds to a pseudogene. The length of the CDR3 is 18 residues. The CDR3 DNA reads TGTGCCAGCAGCTCTCTTCCGATAGGACTTAATTCCTACAATGAGCAGTTCTTC. It yields the protein CASSSLPIGLNSYNEQFF.

This clonotype was recorded at least ten times. The gene calls are TRBV29-1 and TRBJ1-5, with a tentative D call TRBD1 (5 bases). V gave up 7 bases and J gave up 2 bases, with 12 bases separating them. This CDR3 is built from 13 residues. Germline V gene sequence: CDR1 SQVTM, CDR2 ANQGSEA. CDR3 bases: TGCAGCGCCCGGGACGGGGGCAATCAGCCCCAGCATTTT. Translating it yields CSARDGGNQPQHF.

This clonotype was counted ten times or more. V usage is TRBV12-3 or TRBV12-4 and J usage is TRBJ2-1; no clear D. The CDR3 contains 13 residues. V lost 7 bases and J 10 bases, leaving 17 bases between the germline ends. CDR3 amino acids: CASIHYPLLEQFF. The DNA for the CDR3 is TGTGCCAGCATCCATTACCCCCTCCTCGAGCAGTTCTTC.

V gene TRBV4-2 combines with J gene TRBJ1-5; D is possibly TRBD1 (5 bases). The CDR3 sequence is 19 residues long. Germline V gene sequence: CDR1 LGHNA, CDR2 YNFKEQ. V dropped 0 bases and J dropped 2 bases, with 20 bases sitting between them. This CDR3 is CASSQDRAPQEGGNQPQHF. The CDR3 DNA reads TGTGCCAGCAGCCAAGACAGGGCCCCGCAGGAGGGAGGCAATCAGCCCCAGCATTTT.

In this sample, this clonotype turned up many times. The chain is built from TRBV12-3 or TRBV12-4 and TRBJ1-1, with D unclear. With 2 bases removed from V and 1 base from J, the gap between germline ends came to 5 bases. This CDR3 contains 13 residues. CDR3 residues: CASSLQRNTEAFF. The CDR3 region has the DNA TGTGCCAGCAGTTTACAACGGAACACTGAAGCTTTCTTT.

The chain joins TRBV12-3 or TRBV12-4 to TRBJ2-7; maybe TRBD1 (5 bases). The CDR3 length is 14 residues. V gave up 6 bases and J gave up 2 bases, with 14 bases separating them. In nucleotides, the CDR3 is TGTGCCAGCAGCTCCCCGGACAAGCCCTACGAGCAGTACTTC. Residues: CASSSPDKPYEQYF.

This clonotype has a handful of counts. V and J are TRBV21-1 and TRBJ2-1; TRBD1 was called by the table and not checked on the DNA. TRBV21-1 is flagged as a pseudogene. CDR3 length equals 20 residues. The CDR3 spells CASSKARPDRGRVCVNEQFF. The CDR3, as DNA: TGTGCCAGCAGCAAAGCACGACCGGACAGGGGGCGAGTTTGTGTCAATGAGCAGTTCTTC.

This clonotype was seen many times. CDR3 sequence reads: CSAREGSRAGELFF. DNA for the CDR3: TGCAGTGCTAGAGAGGGCAGCCGGGCCGGGGAGCTGTTTTTT. The V call is TRBV20-1, the J call TRBJ2-2; D is undetermined. V was pared by 0 bases and J by 6 bases, with 11 bases between. This CDR3 spans 14 amino acids. Per the germline V gene, CDR1 is DFQATT and CDR2 is SNEGSKA (reference sequence).

The table lists this clonotype with a few counts. The chain links TRBV7-9 to TRBJ2-1; D not resolved. Trimming shortened V by 2 bases and J by 3 bases, and 8 bases separated the two germline ends. This CDR3 region has 14 residues. In germline, CDR1 is SEHNR, CDR2 FQNEAQ (reference sequence). The CDR3 sequence is CASSLSWDYNEQFF. As DNA, the CDR3 is TGTGCCAGCAGCTTATCCTGGGACTACAATGAGCAGTTCTTC.